Listed below are T cell receptor beta chains from one sample, sequenced in a study of T cell responses to AZD1222 COVID-19 vaccine. Sequenced by immunoSEQ multiplex PCR; TCRdb stores in-frame clones only, minus some. The table records about 100,000 clones, roughly 86% of them present only once. Here the sequenced sample was peripheral blood, taken on day 0 of MenACWY control vaccination. The receptors were gathered from an adult in good health. Each CDR3 is given with its conserved first and last residue. A D gene is named only where the DNA matches it firmly. Size is omitted from some rows. Given values are once, few, many or a class for expanded clones.

>many|TRBV10-3|TRBJ1-5|TRBD1
TGTGCCATCAGTGAAGGACAGGTGGGTCGATATCAGCCCCAGCATTTT
CAISEGQVGRYQPQHF
>NA|TRBV28|TRBJ1-1|NA
TGTGCCAGCAGTAAAAACCTGAACACTGAAGCTTTCTTT
CASSKNLNTEAFF
>NA|TRBV18|TRBJ2-3|NA
TGTGCCAGCTCACCACGGGAGGATACGCAGTATTTT
CASSPREDTQYF
>NA|TRBV4-1|TRBJ1-4|NA
TGCGCCAGCAGCCAAGCCCGCAGACTCTCCGAGGAAAAACTGTTTTTT
CASSQARRLSEEKLFF
>once|TRBV4-3|TRBJ2-2|NA
TGCGCCAGCAGCCAAGAAAACAGGGTGAACACCGGGGAGCTGTTTTTT
CASSQENRVNTGELFF
>NA|TRBV14|TRBJ1-1|TRBD1
TGTGCCAGCAGCCCCAGGACAGGGATCATGAACACTGAAGCTTTCTTT
CASSPRTGIMNTEAFF
>NA|TRBV19|TRBJ1-4|NA
TGTGCCAGTAGTATCATGGGCAGCCTTAATGAAAAACTGTTTTTT
CASSIMGSLNEKLFF
>NA|TRBV19|TRBJ2-2|NA
TGTGCCAGTAATCGGGATGGCACCGGGGAGCTGTTTTTT
CASNRDGTGELFF
>NA|TRBV7-8|TRBJ1-1|NA
TGTGCCAGCAGCTTAGAGACTGAAGCTTTCTTT
CASSLETEAFF
>NA|TRBV16|TRBJ2-2|NA
TGTGCCAGCAGCCAATCGTGGGAGAGGGCAACCGGGGAGCTGTTTTTT
CASSQSWERATGELFF
>NA|TRBV28|TRBJ2-5|TRBD1
TGTGCCAGCAGTCGGACAGGGGGCGAGGAGACCCAGTACTTC
CASSRTGGEETQYF
>NA|TRBV6-5|TRBJ1-2|TRBD1
TGTGCCAGTGGGACAGGGGGGGGCTACACCTTC
CASGTGGGYTF
>NA|TRBV5-1|TRBJ1-3|TRBD1
TGCGCCAGCAGTCGTCAGGGGGCTGGAAACACCATATATTTT
CASSRQGAGNTIYF
>NA|TRBV19|TRBJ2-3|NA
TGTGCCAGTAGCTACTTCGACGGAGATACGCAGTATTTT
CASSYFDGDTQYF
>once|TRBV21-1|TRBJ1-2|NA
TGTGCCAGCAGCAAAGTGGTGAGGGGGCGTAGACTCTATGGCTACACCTTC
CASSKVVRGRRLYGYTF
>NA|TRBV6-4|TRBJ2-3|NA
TGTGCCAGCAGCCTAGAGACTAACTCAGATACGCAGTATTTT
CASSLETNSDTQYF
>few|TRBV2|TRBJ1-5|NA
TGTGCCAGCAGTGAAGGCAGGGGTAGCAATCAGCCCCAGCATTTT
CASSEGRGSNQPQHF
>NA|TRBV27|TRBJ1-4|NA
TGTGCCAGCAGTTTACGCCGGGCTACTAATGAAAAACTGTTTTTT
CASSLRRATNEKLFF
>NA|TRBV27|TRBJ2-2|NA
TGTGCCAGCAGACCCCGGGCCCCCTCCGTCGGGCTGTTTTTT
CASRPRAPSVGLFF
>NA|TRBV9|TRBJ1-2|NA
TGTGCCAGCAGCGGCTCGGCAGGTCCATCGGTCTATGGCTACACCTTC
CASSGSAGPSVYGYTF
>NA|TRBV7-2|TRBJ2-1|TRBD2
TGTGCCAGCAGCTTAGAGGCTAGCGGATCCTACAATGAGCAGTTCTTC
CASSLEASGSYNEQFF
>NA|TRBV30|TRBJ1-6|NA
TGTGCGGGAGGAAGGGTCGATAATTCACCCCTCCACTTT
CAGGRVDNSPLHF
>once|TRBV5-1|TRBJ2-1|NA
TGCGCCAGCAGCTTGGGGGCAGCGAGCTCCTACAATGAGCAGTTCTTC
CASSLGAASSYNEQFF
>NA|TRBV4-1|TRBJ2-1|TRBD2
TGCGCCAGCAGGGACTGGACTAGCGGGAGGGGTAATGAGCAGTTCTTC
CASRDWTSGRGNEQFF
>NA|TRBV9|TRBJ1-2|TRBD1
TGTGCCAGCAGCGAGGGGGCAGGGGCTAACTATGGCTACACCTTC
CASSEGAGANYGYTF
>NA|TRBV11-3|TRBJ1-2|TRBD1
TGTGCCAGCAGCTTATTTTACAGGGGAAGGGCCTATGGCTACACCTTC
CASSLFYRGRAYGYTF
>NA|TRBV7-2|TRBJ1-2|NA
TGTGCCAGCAGTGAATATCTGGATTCTGGCTACACCTTC
CASSEYLDSGYTF
>NA|TRBV28|TRBJ2-1|NA
TGTGCCAGCAGTTTGTTGGACAGATGGGGTGAGCAGTTCTTC
CASSLLDRWGEQFF
>NA|TRBV18|TRBJ1-1|NA
TGTGCCAGCTCACCACCGTCAGGTCACACTGAAGCTTTCTTT
CASSPPSGHTEAFF
>NA|TRBV7-2|TRBJ1-3|TRBD1
TGTGCCAGCAGCGTGACAGGGGGCAACGGGAACACCATATATTTT
CASSVTGGNGNTIYF
>NA|TRBV7-2|TRBJ2-1|NA
TGTGCCAGCAGCTTAGGTGATACGCCCTACAATGAGCAGTTCTTC
CASSLGDTPYNEQFF
>NA|TRBV5-1|TRBJ2-7|NA
TGCGCCAGCAAGGGCAGGGCCTACGAGCAGTACTTC
CASKGRAYEQYF
>once|TRBV19|TRBJ1-5|NA
TGTGCCAGTAGTGAAATGGGTCAGCCCCAGCATTTT
CASSEMGQPQHF
>NA|TRBV7-7|TRBJ2-7|NA
TGTGCCAGCAGCTTAGCGCACGGGGCCAACTACGAGCAGTACTTC
CASSLAHGANYEQYF
>NA|TRBV7-9|TRBJ2-2|NA
TGTGCCAGCAGCTTAGTCCCTTTGAACACCGGGGAGCTGTTTTTT
CASSLVPLNTGELFF
>NA|TRBV19|TRBJ1-5|NA
TGTGCCAGTGGCCCGGGTGGGAATCAGCCCCAGCATTTT
CASGPGGNQPQHF
>NA|TRBV11-2|TRBJ2-7|NA
TGTGCCAGCAGCTTCGGCGTCGGGGAGCAGTACTTC
CASSFGVGEQYF
>once|TRBV6-5|TRBJ2-7|NA
TGTGCCAGTGCTGGCCTGTCGCGGGGAACCTACGAGCAGTACTTC
CASAGLSRGTYEQYF
>few|TRBV9|TRBJ2-7|TRBD1
TGTGCCAGCAGCGTAAGGACAGGGGACGAGCAGTACTTC
CASSVRTGDEQYF
>NA|TRBV29-1|TRBJ2-1|TRBD2
TGCAGCGTTGGGATAAGCGGGGGGGACAATGAGCAGTTCTTC
CSVGISGGDNEQFF
>NA|TRBV19|TRBJ1-1|NA
TGTGCCTCCCGGGGATTACGGAGGGGCGAAGCTTTCTTT
CASRGLRRGEAFF
>NA|TRBV4-2|TRBJ1-6|NA
TGTGCCAGCAGCCAAGGAGGCCAGGGTCTGACCTCACCCCTCCACTTT
CASSQGGQGLTSPLHF
>NA|TRBV2|TRBJ2-5|TRBD2
TGTGCCAGCAGTGAAGAGCCGGGGACTAGCGGGGGCGGGGTAGAGACCCAGTACTTC
CASSEEPGTSGGGVETQYF
>NA|TRBV9|TRBJ2-3|TRBD2
TGTGCCAGCAGTTTGACTAGCCCAGATACGCAGTATTTT
CASSLTSPDTQYF
>NA|TRBV5-1|TRBJ1-6|NA
TGCGCCAGCAGCTTATCGGAGGGGGAGTACTCACCCCTCCACTTT
CASSLSEGEYSPLHF
>NA|TRBV10-2|TRBJ1-2|NA
TGCGCCAGCAGTGAGTCACCGGGGGCCTGGTATGGCTACACCTTC
CASSESPGAWYGYTF
>once|TRBV27|TRBJ1-1|NA
TGTGCCAGCAGCCTTTCGACAGGGAACACTGAAGCTTTCTTT
CASSLSTGNTEAFF
>NA|TRBV5-6|TRBJ1-1|NA
TGTGCCAGCAGCAACAGGGCGCGGGGCACTGAAGCTTTCTTT
CASSNRARGTEAFF
>NA|TRBV28|TRBJ1-3|NA
TGTGCCAGCAGTTCCCAGATGGACTTTGCGGCTGGAAACACCATATATTTT
CASSSQMDFAAGNTIYF
>NA|TRBV27|TRBJ2-7|NA
TGTGCCAGTGCACCGGACAGTCCCCGGGACGAGCAGTACTTC
CASAPDSPRDEQYF
>NA|TRBV10-1|TRBJ2-3|NA
TGCGCCAGCAGTGAGTCCATTAAACGGGAGAGGGCAGATACGCAGTATTTT
CASSESIKRERADTQYF
>NA|TRBV6-2/TRBV6-3|TRBJ2-3|TRBD2
TGTGCCAGCAGTTACTCGAGTAGCGGGGAATTCACAGATACGCAGTATTTT
CASSYSSSGEFTDTQYF
>NA|TRBV6-5|TRBJ1-1|NA
TGTGCCAGCAGTTCTCCGGGGGCTGTTTTCTTT
CASSSPGAVFF
>NA|TRBV4-1|TRBJ2-7|TRBD2
TGCGCCAGCAGCCCTAGCGGGAGTTTAAACGAGCAGTACTTC
CASSPSGSLNEQYF
>NA|TRBV12-5|TRBJ2-3|TRBD2
TGTGCTAGTGGTTCGGGACTAGCAGATACGCAGTATTTT
CASGSGLADTQYF
>once|TRBV6-1|TRBJ2-7|NA
TGTGCCAGCAGTGAAAATCTCCCCACGGCCGATAAGGGTTACGGCGAGCAGTACTTC
CASSENLPTADKGYGEQYF
>few|TRBV7-9|TRBJ1-2|TRBD1
TGTGCCAGCAGCTTACTCGGACAGGACAACTATGGCTACACCTTC
CASSLLGQDNYGYTF
>NA|TRBV2|TRBJ2-7|NA
TGTGCCAGCAGTGAAACGGGGTTCTGGGACGAGCAGTACTTC
CASSETGFWDEQYF
>NA|TRBV9|TRBJ2-3|NA
TGTGCCAGCAGCGTACATGCACAGGCCACAGATACGCAGTATTTT
CASSVHAQATDTQYF